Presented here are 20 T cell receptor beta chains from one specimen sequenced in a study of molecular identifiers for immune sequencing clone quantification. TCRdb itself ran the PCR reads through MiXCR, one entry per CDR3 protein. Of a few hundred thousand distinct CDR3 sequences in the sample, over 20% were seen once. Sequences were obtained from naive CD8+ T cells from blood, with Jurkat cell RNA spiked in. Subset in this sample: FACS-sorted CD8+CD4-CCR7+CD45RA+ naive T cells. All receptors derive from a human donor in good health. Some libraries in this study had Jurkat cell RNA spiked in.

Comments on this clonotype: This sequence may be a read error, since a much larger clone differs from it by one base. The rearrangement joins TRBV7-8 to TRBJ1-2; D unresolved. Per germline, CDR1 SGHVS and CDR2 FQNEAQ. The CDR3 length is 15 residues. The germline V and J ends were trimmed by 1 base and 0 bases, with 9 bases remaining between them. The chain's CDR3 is CASSLEDGTNYGYTF. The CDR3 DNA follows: TGTGCCAGCAGCTTAGAGGACGGAACTAACTATGGCTACACCTTC.

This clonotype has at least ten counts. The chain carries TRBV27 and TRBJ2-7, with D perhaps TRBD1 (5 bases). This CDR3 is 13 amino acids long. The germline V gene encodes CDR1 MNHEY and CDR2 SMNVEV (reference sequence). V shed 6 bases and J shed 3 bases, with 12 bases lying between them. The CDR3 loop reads CASSLQGYYEQYF. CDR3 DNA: TGTGCCAGCAGCTTGCAGGGTTACTACGAGCAGTACTTC.

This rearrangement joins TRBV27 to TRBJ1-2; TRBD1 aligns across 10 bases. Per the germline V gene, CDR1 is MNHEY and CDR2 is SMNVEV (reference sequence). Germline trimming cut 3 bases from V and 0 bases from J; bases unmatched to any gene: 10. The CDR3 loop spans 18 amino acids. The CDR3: CASSFVGGQGPANYGYTF. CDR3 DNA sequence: TGTGCCAGCAGTTTCGTGGGGGGACAGGGGCCAGCTAACTATGGCTACACCTTC.

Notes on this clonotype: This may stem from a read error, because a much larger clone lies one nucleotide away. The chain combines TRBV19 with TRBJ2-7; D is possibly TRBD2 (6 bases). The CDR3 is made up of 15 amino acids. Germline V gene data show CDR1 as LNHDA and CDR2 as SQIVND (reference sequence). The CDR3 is CASSGAPGTVYKQYF. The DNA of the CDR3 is TGTGCCAGTAGTGGAGCCCCCGGGACTGTCTACAAGCAGTACTTC.

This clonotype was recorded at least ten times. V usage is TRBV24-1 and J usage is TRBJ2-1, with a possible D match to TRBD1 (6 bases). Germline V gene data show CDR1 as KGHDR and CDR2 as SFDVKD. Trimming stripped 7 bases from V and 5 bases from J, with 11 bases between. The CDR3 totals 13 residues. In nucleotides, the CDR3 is TGTGCCACCAGGCAGGGGTCAGACAATGAGCAGTTCTTC. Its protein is CATRQGSDNEQFF.

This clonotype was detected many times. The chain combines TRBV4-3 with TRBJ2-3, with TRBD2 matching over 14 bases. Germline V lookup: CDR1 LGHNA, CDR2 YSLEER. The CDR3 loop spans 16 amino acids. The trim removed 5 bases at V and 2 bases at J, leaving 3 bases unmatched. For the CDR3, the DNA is TGCGCCAGCAGCGAGGGACTAGCGGGGGCCACAGATACGCAGTATTTT. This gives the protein CASSEGLAGATDTQYF.

The CDR3 DNA follows: TGTGCCAGCGGGAGGGGGTCCGTTAGTCAGCCCCAGCATTTT. Residues: CASGRGSVSQPQHF. This chain links TRBV6-2 or TRBV6-3 with TRBJ1-5, with D possibly matching TRBD1 (6 bases). The CDR3 sequence is 14 residues long. Germline V lookup: CDR1 MNHEY, CDR2 SVGEGT. Trimming pared 8 bases from V and 6 bases from J, leaving 17 bases between.

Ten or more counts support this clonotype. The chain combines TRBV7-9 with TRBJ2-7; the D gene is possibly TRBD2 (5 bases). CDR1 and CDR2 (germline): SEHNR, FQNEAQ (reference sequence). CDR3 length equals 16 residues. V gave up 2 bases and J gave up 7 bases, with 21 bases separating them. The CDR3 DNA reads TGTGCCAGCAGCTTAAGTCAGGACTCCCCGTCGTGGGAGCAGTACTTC. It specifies CASSLSQDSPSWEQYF.

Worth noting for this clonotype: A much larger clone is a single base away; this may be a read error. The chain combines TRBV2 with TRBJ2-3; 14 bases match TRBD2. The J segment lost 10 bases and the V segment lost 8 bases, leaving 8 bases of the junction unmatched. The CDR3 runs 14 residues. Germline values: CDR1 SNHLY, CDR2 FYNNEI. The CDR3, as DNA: TGTGCCAGCGGGGGACTAGCGGGAGAGGAGGCGCAGTATTTT. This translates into CASGGLAGEEAQYF.

The CDR3 DNA sequence: TGTGCCAGCAGTGAATCGGCGTCGAACACCGGGGAGCTGTTTTTT. The encoded protein is CASSESASNTGELFF. The gene calls are TRBV2 and TRBJ2-2, with D uncertain. The germline CDR1 and CDR2 sequences are SNHLY and FYNNEI. Trimming took 2 bases from V and 0 from J, leaving 7 bases between them. The length of the CDR3 is 15 residues.

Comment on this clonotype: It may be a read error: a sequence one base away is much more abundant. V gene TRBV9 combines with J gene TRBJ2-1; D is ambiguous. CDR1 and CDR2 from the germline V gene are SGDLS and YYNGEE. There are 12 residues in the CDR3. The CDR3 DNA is TGTGCCAGGTTCCTAGTACATAATGAGCAGCTCTTC. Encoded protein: CARFLVHNEQLF.

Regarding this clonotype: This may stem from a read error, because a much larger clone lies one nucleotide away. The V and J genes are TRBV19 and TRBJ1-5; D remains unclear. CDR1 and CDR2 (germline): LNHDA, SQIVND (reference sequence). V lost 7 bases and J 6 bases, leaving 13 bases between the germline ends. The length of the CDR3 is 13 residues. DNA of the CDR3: TGTGCCAGTAACCACGGTGGCAGTCAGCCCCAGCATTTT. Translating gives CASNHGGSQPQHF.

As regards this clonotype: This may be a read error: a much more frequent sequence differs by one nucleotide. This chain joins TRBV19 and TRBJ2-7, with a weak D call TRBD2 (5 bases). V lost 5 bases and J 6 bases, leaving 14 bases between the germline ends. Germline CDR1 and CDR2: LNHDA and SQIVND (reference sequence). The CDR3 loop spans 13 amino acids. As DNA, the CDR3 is TGTGCCAGTAGTTCCGGACTCAAGTGCGAGCAGTACTTC. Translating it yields CASSSGLKCEQYF.

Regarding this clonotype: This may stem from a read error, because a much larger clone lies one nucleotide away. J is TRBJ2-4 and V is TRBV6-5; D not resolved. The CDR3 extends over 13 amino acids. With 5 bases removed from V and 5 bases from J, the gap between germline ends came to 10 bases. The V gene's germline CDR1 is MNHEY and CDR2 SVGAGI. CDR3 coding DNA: TGTGCCAGCAGTAACGGCCCCGAAAACATTCAGTACTTC. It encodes CASSNGPENIQYF.

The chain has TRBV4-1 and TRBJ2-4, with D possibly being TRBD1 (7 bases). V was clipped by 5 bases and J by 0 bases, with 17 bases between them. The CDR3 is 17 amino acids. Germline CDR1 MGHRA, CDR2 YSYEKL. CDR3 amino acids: CASSAFTGDLAKNIQYF. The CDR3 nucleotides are TGCGCCAGCAGCGCGTTTACAGGGGACTTAGCCAAAAACATTCAGTACTTC.

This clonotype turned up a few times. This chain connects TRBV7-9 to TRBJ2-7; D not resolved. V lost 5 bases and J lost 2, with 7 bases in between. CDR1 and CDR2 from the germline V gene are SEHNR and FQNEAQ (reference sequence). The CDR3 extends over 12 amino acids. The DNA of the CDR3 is TGTGCCAGCAGCGACATCACCTACGAGCAGTACTTC. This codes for CASSDITYEQYF.

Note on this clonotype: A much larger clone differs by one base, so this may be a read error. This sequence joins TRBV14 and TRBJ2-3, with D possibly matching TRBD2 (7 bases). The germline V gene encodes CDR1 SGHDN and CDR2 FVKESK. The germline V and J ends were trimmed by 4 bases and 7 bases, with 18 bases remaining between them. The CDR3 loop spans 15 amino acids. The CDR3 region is CASSRKRGGFNTQYF. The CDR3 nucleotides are TGTGCCAGCAGCCGTAAAAGGGGGGGCTTTAATACGCAGTATTTT.

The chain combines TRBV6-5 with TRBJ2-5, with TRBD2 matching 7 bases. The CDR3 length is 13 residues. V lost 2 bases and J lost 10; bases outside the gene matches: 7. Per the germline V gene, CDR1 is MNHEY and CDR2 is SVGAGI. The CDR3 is CASSYGGGGGQYF. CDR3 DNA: TGTGCCAGCAGTTACGGGGGTGGGGGGGGCCAGTACTTC.

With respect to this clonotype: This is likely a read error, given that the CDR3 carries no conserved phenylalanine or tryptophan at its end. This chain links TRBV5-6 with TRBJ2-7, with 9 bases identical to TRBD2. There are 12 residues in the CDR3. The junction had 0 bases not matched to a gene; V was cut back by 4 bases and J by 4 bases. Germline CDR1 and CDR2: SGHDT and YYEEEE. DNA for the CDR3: TGTGCCAGCAGCGCGGGGGGGTACGAGCAGTACCTC. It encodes CASSAGGYEQYL.

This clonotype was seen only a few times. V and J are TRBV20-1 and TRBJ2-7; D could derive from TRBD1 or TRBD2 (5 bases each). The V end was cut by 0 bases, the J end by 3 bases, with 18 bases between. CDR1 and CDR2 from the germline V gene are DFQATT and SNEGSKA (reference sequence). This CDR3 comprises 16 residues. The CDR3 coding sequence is TGCAGTGCTAGAGATTTAATGGGGAAGAGGGGCTACGAGCAGTACTTC. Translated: CSARDLMGKRGYEQYF.